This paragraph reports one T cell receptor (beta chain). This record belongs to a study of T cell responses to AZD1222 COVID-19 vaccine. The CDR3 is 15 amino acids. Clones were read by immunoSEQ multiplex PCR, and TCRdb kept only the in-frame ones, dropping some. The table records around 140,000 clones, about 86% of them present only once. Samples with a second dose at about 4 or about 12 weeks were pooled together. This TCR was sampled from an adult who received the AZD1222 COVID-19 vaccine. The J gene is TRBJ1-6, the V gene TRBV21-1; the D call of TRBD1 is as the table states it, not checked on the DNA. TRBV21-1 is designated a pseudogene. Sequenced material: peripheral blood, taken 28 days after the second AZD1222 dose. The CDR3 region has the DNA TGTGCCAGCAGCAAAGACGGACAGGGCCATTCACCCCTCCACTTT. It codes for CASSKDGQGHSPLHF.